This T cell receptor beta chain was documented in a study of PD-L1 blockade in urothelial cancer. Time point noted: peripheral blood 6 weeks after treatment start. V dropped 4 bases and J dropped 7; count of bases not matched to a gene: 11. Germline CDR1 and CDR2: SGHRS and YFSETQ. The length of the CDR3 is 15 residues. The method was immunoSEQ multiplex PCR; TCRdb's version includes in-frame clones alone and lacks a portion of them. The sample has tens of thousands of clones, roughly nine tenths seen once. The TCR originated in a man at least 80 years old with urothelial cancer. The specimen was PBMCs, collected around atezolizumab (anti-PD-L1) treatment. The gene calls are TRBV5-1 and TRBJ2-1; 7 positions match TRBD2. The CDR3 reads CASSPLSGIGNEQFF. CDR3 nucleotides: TGCGCCAGCAGCCCGTTGAGCGGGATAGGGAATGAGCAGTTCTTC.